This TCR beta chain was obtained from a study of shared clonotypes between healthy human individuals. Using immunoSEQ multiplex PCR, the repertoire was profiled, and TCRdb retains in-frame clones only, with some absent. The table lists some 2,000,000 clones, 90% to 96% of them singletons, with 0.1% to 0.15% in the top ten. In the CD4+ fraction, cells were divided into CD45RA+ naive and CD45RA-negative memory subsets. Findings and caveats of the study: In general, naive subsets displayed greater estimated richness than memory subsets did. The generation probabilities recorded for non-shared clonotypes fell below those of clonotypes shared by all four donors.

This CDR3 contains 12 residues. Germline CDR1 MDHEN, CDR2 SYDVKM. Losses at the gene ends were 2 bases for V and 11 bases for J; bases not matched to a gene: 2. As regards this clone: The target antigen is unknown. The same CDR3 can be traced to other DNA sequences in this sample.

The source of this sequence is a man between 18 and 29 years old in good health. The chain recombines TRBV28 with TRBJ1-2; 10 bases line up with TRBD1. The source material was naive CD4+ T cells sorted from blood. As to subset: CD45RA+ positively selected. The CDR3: CASSLRTGGYTF. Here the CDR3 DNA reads TGTGCCAGCAGTTTAAGGACAGGGGGATACACCTTC.